The clone carrying this T cell receptor beta chain was picked up many times. The V end lost 2 bases, the J end lost 3 bases, and 4 bases lay between the germline ends. CDR1 is GTSNPN and CDR2 is SVGIG in the germline V gene (reference sequence). The CDR3 consists of 11 residues. The data were obtained in a study of T cells in Graves' hyperthyroidism and ophthalmopathy. RNA transcripts provided the source from which TCR beta CDR3 regions were amplified. HTBI primers were employed in a first-round RT-PCR of the TCR CDR3. TCRdb ran MiXCR on the multiplex PCR reads and lists one entry per CDR3 protein. Here the sample spans approximately 740,000 distinct CDR3 sequences, 14% being singletons.

The chain is built from TRBV30 and TRBJ1-1; D is unresolved. The receptor's source is a woman in her late teens or twenties with Graves' hyperthyroidism. Input material: blood. CDR3 coding DNA: TGTGCCTGGAGTATGGACACTGAAGCTTTCTTT. Translated, it gives CAWSMDTEAFF.